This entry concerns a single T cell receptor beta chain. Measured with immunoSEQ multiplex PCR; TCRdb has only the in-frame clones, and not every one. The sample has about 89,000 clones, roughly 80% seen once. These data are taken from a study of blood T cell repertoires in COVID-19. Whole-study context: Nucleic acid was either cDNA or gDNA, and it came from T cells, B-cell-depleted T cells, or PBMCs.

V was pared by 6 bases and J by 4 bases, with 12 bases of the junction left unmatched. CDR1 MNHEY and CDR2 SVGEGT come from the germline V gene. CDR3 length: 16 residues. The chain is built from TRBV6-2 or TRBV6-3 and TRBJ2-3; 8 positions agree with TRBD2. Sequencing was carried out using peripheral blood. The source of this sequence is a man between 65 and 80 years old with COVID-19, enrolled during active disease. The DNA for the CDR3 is TGTGCCAGCAGATACGACAGTCGGGGGGGCCCAGATACGCAGTATTTT. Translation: CASRYDSRGGPDTQYF.